This T cell receptor (beta chain) emerged from a study of regulatory T cells in long-lasting Graves disease. Study results and limitations: Newly diagnosed patients had higher TCR diversity than persistent Graves' patients did. Persistent patients shared more public clonotypes (about 2,900) than new patients (just under 1,000).

Time point noted: newly diagnosed GD, antithyroid drugs for less than 3 months. PBMC-derived RNA was used for the TCR library. This clonotype has a handful of counts. Its antigen is not known. CDR1 and CDR2 from the germline V gene are SQVTM and ANQGSEA. V lost 2 bases to trimming and J lost 2 bases, with 9 bases between them. The CDR3 spans 14 residues. Library construction for TCR beta used iRepertoire HTBI primers and Arm-PCR of CDR3 regions. One entry per CDR3 protein, called by TCRdb with MiXCR from the multiplex PCR reads. The table records 350,000 to 450,000 distinct CDR3 sequences, approximately 10% of them present only once. The sample was also linked to a second study, of T cells in Graves' hyperthyroidism and ophthalmopathy.

Sequences were derived from peripheral blood mononuclear cells (PBMCs), sampled at new diagnosis, from a patient treated with antithyroid drugs. The TCR was taken from a woman between 18 and 29 years old with Graves disease. The V call is TRBV29-1, the J call TRBJ2-2; no definite D call. The CDR3 nucleotides are TGCAGCGTTGAATTAGGCAGCAACACCGGGGAGCTGTTTTTT. Its translation is CSVELGSNTGELFF.